This T cell receptor beta chain was obtained from a study of blood T cell repertoires in COVID-19. Trimming left V 8 bases short and J 6 bases short, with 14 bases between. The CDR3 has 13 amino acids. Produced via immunoSEQ multiplex PCR; TCRdb's table is partial and in-frame only. The sample comprises about 200,000 clones, about 80% of which are singletons, and approximately 7.6% rests with the top ten. J is TRBJ1-5 and V is TRBV12-3 or TRBV12-4, with a weak D call TRBD1 (5 bases). The sequenced sample was PBMCs or T cells enriched from blood (not recorded which). The origin of this receptor is a man aged 40-49 years who had recovered from COVID-19. The CDR3 DNA reads TGTGCCAGCGCGGGAGGGGCTAGTCAGCCCCAGCATTTT. This translates into CASAGGASQPQHF.